A selection of T cell receptor beta chains follows, all from one sample in a study of radiation and T cells in renal cell carcinoma. Libraries were prepared by immunoSEQ multiplex PCR; TCRdb keeps only in-frame clonotypes and omits some of them. The table lists 150,000 or so clones, about 88% of them singletons. Sample: blood, taken from a patient whose treatment included radiotherapy and nephrectomy. These receptors originate from a woman in her 70s with renal cell carcinoma. Both conserved end residues are part of each CDR3. The order of the fields is clone size, J gene, V gene, CDR3 protein. Rows may omit the clone size; those that give it use once, few, many or a size class.

>NA|TRBJ1-3|TRBV28
CASSLSSAGFTPGSGNTIYF
>NA|TRBJ2-2|TRBV7-2
CASSLMSQDYTGELFF
>NA|TRBJ1-1|TRBV7-2
CASSYRQGLNTEAFF
>NA|TRBJ2-7|TRBV6-4
CASSETGGGEQYF
>NA|TRBJ2-7|TRBV5-4
CASSFAGTHEQYF
>NA|TRBJ2-3|TRBV9
CASSVAGRGGLYTQYF
>NA|TRBJ1-3|TRBV6-6
CASKTGTLSGNTIYF
>NA|TRBJ2-3|TRBV4-3
CASSQTGQGVTDTQYF
>NA|TRBJ2-1|TRBV30
CAAAGTYNEQFF
>once|TRBJ1-2|TRBV19
CASRETGFNYGYTF
>NA|TRBJ1-4|TRBV2
CASSESGRATNEKLFF
>NA|TRBJ2-2|TRBV10-3
CAISVLGTGELFF
>NA|TRBJ1-5|TRBV18
CASSLQEVPNQPQHF
>NA|TRBJ2-3|TRBV27
CASRQKPTDTQYF
>NA|TRBJ1-1|TRBV28
CASSLQGAAFF
>NA|TRBJ1-1|TRBV6-6
CASSYGGQEAFF
>NA|TRBJ2-1|TRBV4-3
CASSQDLQYEQFF
>NA|TRBJ2-1|TRBV28
CATQGAYNEQFF
>NA|TRBJ2-7|TRBV5-4
CASSFPGTGVEQYF
>NA|TRBJ1-2|TRBV2
CASSLIQANYGYTF
>NA|TRBJ2-1|TRBV2
CASTRGGSYNEQFF
>NA|TRBJ1-2|TRBV5-1
CASSLDGQGYYGYTF
>NA|TRBJ1-2|TRBV9
CASSEGTDYGYTF
>NA|TRBJ1-3|TRBV5-4
CASSLAGTGANTIYF
>NA|TRBJ2-5|TRBV5-1
CASSLGDRDQETQYF
>NA|TRBJ1-2|TRBV5-1
CASSFGGQGARSSGYTF
>NA|TRBJ2-5|TRBV19
CASSPGQGMETQYF
>NA|TRBJ2-3|TRBV9
CASSVAASGANGDTQYF
>NA|TRBJ2-1|TRBV29-1
CSASGLANEQFF
>NA|TRBJ2-7|TRBV2
CASSEKDYYYEQYF
>once|TRBJ2-3|TRBV6-4
CASSDLWSTSTDTQYF
>NA|TRBJ1-5|TRBV19
CASSDRDRGQDQPQHF
>NA|TRBJ2-7|TRBV6-5
CASSYSPGSEQYF